A selection of T cell receptor beta chains follows, all from one sample in a study of read filtering for tumor transcriptome and immune sequencing. TCRdb re-called the reads through MiXCR, storing one row per CDR3 protein. This repertoire shows more than 35,000 distinct CDR3 sequences, around 11% found once; its top ten account for about 30%. The specimen sequenced was a population of CD138-negative cells sorted from bone marrow. These receptor sequences come from a donor aged 40 or over with multiple myeloma. The CDR3 runs from the conserved cysteine through the conserved F or W. Fields, in order: V gene, J gene, CDR3 protein.

v_gene: TRBV29-1
j_gene: TRBJ2-3
CDR3aa: CSVIAGGRPDTQYF

v_gene: TRBV11-2
j_gene: TRBJ2-7
CDR3aa: CASSLAPGQGIYEQYF

v_gene: TRBV18
j_gene: TRBJ2-3
CDR3aa: CASSPVGRAVADTQYF

v_gene: TRBV7-9
j_gene: TRBJ2-7
CDR3aa: CASSVSSGGATIYEQYF

v_gene: TRBV5-1
j_gene: TRBJ1-2
CDR3aa: CASSLGGTASYGYTF

v_gene: TRBV7-9
j_gene: TRBJ1-1
CDR3aa: CASSLAGGSTAEAFF

v_gene: TRBV6-5
j_gene: TRBJ2-1
CDR3aa: CASRYSPQTEQFF

v_gene: TRBV7-2
j_gene: TRBJ2-7
CDR3aa: CASSPRRNYEQYF

v_gene: TRBV7-9
j_gene: TRBJ2-2
CDR3aa: CASSPGQITGELFF

v_gene: TRBV3-1
j_gene: TRBJ2-7
CDR3aa: CASRLQGSYEQYF

v_gene: TRBV5-4
j_gene: TRBJ2-7
CDR3aa: CASSLAQEYEQYF

v_gene: TRBV5-5
j_gene: TRBJ2-7
CDR3aa: CASSAFGTAYEQYF

v_gene: TRBV6-5
j_gene: TRBJ1-1
CDR3aa: CASSNRPRNTEAFF

v_gene: TRBV29-1
j_gene: TRBJ2-1
CDR3aa: CSYFEVPYNEQFF

v_gene: TRBV12-3/TRBV12-4
j_gene: TRBJ2-1
CDR3aa: CASTRQGEDNEQFF

v_gene: TRBV10-3
j_gene: TRBJ1-1
CDR3aa: CAISPKNTEASF

v_gene: TRBV18
j_gene: TRBJ2-3
CDR3aa: CASSLSGTDTQYF

v_gene: TRBV28
j_gene: TRBJ1-1
CDR3aa: CASSVTGGWNTEAFF

v_gene: TRBV5-1
j_gene: TRBJ1-5
CDR3aa: CASRQGDSSNQPQHF

v_gene: TRBV20-1
j_gene: TRBJ2-1
CDR3aa: CSATFGNEQFF

v_gene: TRBV10-3
j_gene: TRBJ2-1
CDR3aa: CAISTGVRYNEQFF

v_gene: TRBV11-2
j_gene: TRBJ2-1
CDR3aa: CASSLVGTYNEQFF

v_gene: TRBV3-1
j_gene: TRBJ2-7
CDR3aa: CASSRQRGLAGAWEQYF

v_gene: TRBV7-8
j_gene: TRBJ2-3
CDR3aa: CASSSASGGSDTQYF

v_gene: TRBV10-3
j_gene: TRBJ2-5
CDR3aa: CAISESRGLAGQETQYF

v_gene: TRBV7-3
j_gene: TRBJ2-3
CDR3aa: CASSATGSADTQYF

v_gene: TRBV14
j_gene: TRBJ1-1
CDR3aa: CASSEYRENTEAFF

v_gene: TRBV29-1
j_gene: TRBJ2-1
CDR3aa: CSVGAGAAEQFF

v_gene: TRBV4-1
j_gene: TRBJ2-1
CDR3aa: CASTEQQGTGQFF

v_gene: TRBV11-2
j_gene: TRBJ2-1
CDR3aa: CASSLDGASYNEQFF

v_gene: TRBV20-1
j_gene: TRBJ2-2
CDR3aa: CSPLGTGYTGELFF

v_gene: TRBV24-1
j_gene: TRBJ2-3
CDR3aa: CATSLTGSDTQYF

v_gene: TRBV28
j_gene: TRBJ2-5
CDR3aa: CASSALAGRRETQYF

v_gene: TRBV19
j_gene: TRBJ2-3
CDR3aa: CASSGNSLGDTQYF

v_gene: TRBV5-1
j_gene: TRBJ2-3
CDR3aa: CASRRQGLDYTQYF

v_gene: TRBV7-9
j_gene: TRBJ2-5
CDR3aa: CASSPSQAQETQYF

v_gene: TRBV7-9
j_gene: TRBJ2-1
CDR3aa: CASSLTSGVDNEQFF

v_gene: TRBV12-3/TRBV12-4
j_gene: TRBJ1-1
CDR3aa: CASSYSTEAFF

v_gene: TRBV7-2
j_gene: TRBJ2-3
CDR3aa: CASSLVPGSSDTQYF

v_gene: TRBV7-6
j_gene: TRBJ2-3
CDR3aa: CASSLAGGADTQYF

v_gene: TRBV29-1
j_gene: TRBJ1-1
CDR3aa: CSALTGSNTEAFF